Presented here are 23 T cell receptor beta chains from one specimen sequenced in a study of metastatic and nonmetastatic thyroid tumors. TCRdb re-clonotyped the PCR reads via MiXCR. The repertoire consists of fewer than 35,000 clones, with about 15% occurring once and the leading ten covering 15% to 20%. Thyroid surgery was preceded by no treatment in any patient. Material for sequencing was blood. The receptors originated from a male donor with papillary thyroid cancer or a benign thyroid nodule (not recorded which). Some clones in this sample may be carry-over from other donors' samples.

This clone was detected ten times or more. This chain connects TRBV7-8 to TRBJ1-3; unclear D gene. V lost 1 base to trimming and J lost 0 bases, with 10 bases between them. This CDR3 contains 16 residues. CDR1 and CDR2 (germline): SGHVS, FQNEAQ. The CDR3 reads CASSLGLGISGNTIYF. The CDR3 DNA sequence: TGTGCCAGCAGCTTAGGGCTGGGTATCTCTGGAAACACCATATATTTT.

This clone was observed at least ten times. The V call is TRBV30, the J call TRBJ2-2; D uncertain. V gave up 3 bases and J gave up 0 bases, with 8 bases separating them. From germline, CDR1 is GTSNPN and CDR2 SVGIG (reference sequence). The CDR3 is 14 residues long. The DNA for the CDR3 is TGTGCCTGGAGGTGGGGTCCGAACACCGGGGAGCTGTTTTTT. Translation: CAWRWGPNTGELFF.

Concerning this clone itself: This may stem from a read error, because a much larger clone lies one nucleotide away. The rearrangement links TRBV5-5 to TRBJ2-3; D tentatively fits TRBD1 or TRBD2 (5 bases each). The germline CDR1 and CDR2 sequences are SGHKS and YYEKEE (reference sequence). The CDR3 runs 15 residues. CDR3 amino acids: CASNIGAGGTGTQYF. The CDR3 DNA is TGTGCCAGCAACATCGGGGCCGGAGGCACAGGTACGCAGTATTTT.

Concerning this clone itself: This may be a read error, as it is one base from a much larger clone. The chain recombines TRBV7-9 with TRBJ1-4; no definite D call. The CDR3 spans 15 residues. The V end lost 5 bases, the J end lost 3 bases, and 13 bases lay between the germline ends. In germline, CDR1 is SEHNR, CDR2 FQNEAQ (reference sequence). The CDR3 protein is CASSSQSVANEKLFF. CDR3 DNA sequence: TGTGCCAGCAGCAGTCAGTCCGTGGCTAATGAAAAACTGTTTTTT.

This clone was seen repeatedly, ten times or more. The CDR3 DNA follows: TGTGCCAGCGGGAGGTCAACAGGGGTCTCCTACGAGCAGTACTTC. Amino acids: CASGRSTGVSYEQYF. The chain links TRBV7-2 to TRBJ2-7; perhaps TRBD1 as D (7 bases). Looked up from germline, CDR1 is SGHTA and CDR2 is FQGNSA. The length of the CDR3 is 15 residues. The germline V and J ends were trimmed by 8 bases and 0 bases, with 17 bases remaining between them.

This clone was recorded many times. The chain couples TRBV3-1 to TRBJ1-2; TRBD1 matches 8 bases. CDR3 size: 14 residues. In germline, CDR1 is LGHDT, CDR2 YNNKEL (reference sequence). The J segment lost 8 bases and the V segment lost 1 base, leaving 6 bases of the junction unmatched. CDR3 protein: CASSQGRGPEGYTF. Written as DNA, the CDR3 is TGTGCCAGCAGCCAAGGCAGGGGGCCCGAGGGCTACACCTTC.

This clone showed up just once. The V gene is TRBV5-5, the J gene TRBJ1-5; no firm D call. The CDR3 length is 13 residues. Trimming removed 2 bases from V and 4 bases from J, with 7 bases in between. Germline V lookup: CDR1 SGHKS, CDR2 YYEKEE (reference sequence). Written as DNA, the CDR3 is TGTGCCAGCAGCTTTAGTAGTAATCAGCCCCAGCATTTT. Its protein product is CASSFSSNQPQHF.

This clone has more than one count but fewer than ten. The V and J genes are TRBV6-2 or TRBV6-3 and TRBJ2-7, with D uncertain. This CDR3 spans 12 amino acids. In germline, CDR1 is MNHEY, CDR2 SVGEGT. Between the trimmed V and J ends, which lost 6 bases and 1 base, there was a span of 7 bases. This CDR3 reads CASRVRSYEQYF. DNA of the CDR3: TGTGCCAGCAGGGTACGATCCTACGAGCAGTACTTC.

This clone was counted many times. The chain combines TRBV19 with TRBJ1-1; a weak D match, TRBD1 (5 bases). The CDR3 contains 14 residues. Between the trimmed V and J ends, which lost 3 bases and 1 base, there was a span of 9 bases. Germline CDR1 LNHDA, CDR2 SQIVND (reference sequence). The CDR3, as DNA: TGTGCCAGTAGTATTGGGACTGGGAACACTGAAGCTTTCTTT. Its protein product is CASSIGTGNTEAFF.

The rearrangement links TRBV7-8 to TRBJ2-7, with 8 bases matching TRBD2. The CDR3 is 13 amino acids. Trimming at V came to 3 bases and at J to 6 bases, leaving 4 bases not matched to a gene. The germline V gene encodes CDR1 SGHVS and CDR2 FQNEAQ. CDR3 nucleotide sequence: TGTGCCAGCAGCTTGTCGGCGGGAGGCGAGCAGTACTTC. It translates to CASSLSAGGEQYF.

This clone has a count of ten or more. The chain joins TRBV12-3 or TRBV12-4 to TRBJ1-3, with D hard to call. V was shortened by 6 bases and J by 4 bases, with 7 bases between the two germline ends. The CDR3 length is 12 residues. CDR3 coding DNA: TGTGCCAGCAGCTCCCAGGGAAACACCATATATTTT. It specifies CASSSQGNTIYF.

In its sample, this clone was seen many times. This chain connects TRBV7-9 to TRBJ1-1; 12 bases are a match to TRBD1. V lost 5 bases and J lost 7; bases outside the gene matches: 5. Germline V gives CDR1 SEHNR, CDR2 FQNEAQ (reference sequence). This CDR3 comprises 14 residues. CDR3 sequence: CASSHRDRGLEAFF. In nucleotides, the CDR3 is TGTGCCAGCAGCCACCGGGACAGGGGGCTTGAAGCTTTCTTT.

This clone was observed many times. The rearrangement joins TRBV7-9 to TRBJ1-3, with 7 bases fitting TRBD1. Germline V gene sequence: CDR1 SEHNR, CDR2 FQNEAQ (reference sequence). The CDR3 contains 15 residues. Unmatched junction bases numbered 2, after V lost 3 bases and J lost 0 bases. The CDR3 coding sequence is TGTGCCAGCAGCTTGGGGACAGTCTCTGGAAACACCATATATTTT. Residues: CASSLGTVSGNTIYF.

Notes on this clone: This may arise from a read error, as a much more abundant clone is one base away. Other DNA sequences within the sample encode an identical CDR3. This sequence joins TRBV4-2 and TRBJ2-5, with TRBD2 identical over 16 bases. This CDR3 is built from 19 residues. Germline V gives CDR1 LGHNA, CDR2 YNFKEQ. The junction had 13 bases not matched to a gene; V was cut back by 4 bases and J by 5 bases. This CDR3 is CASSPGTSGRALEEETQYF. CDR3 sequence (DNA): TGTGCCAGCAGCCCTGGGACTAGCGGGAGGGCACTCGAGGAGGAGACCCAGTACTTC.

The rearrangement joins TRBV12-3 or TRBV12-4 to TRBJ2-1; a possible D gene is TRBD2 (7 bases). CDR3 size: 15 residues. Trimming took 5 bases from V and 1 from J, leaving 12 bases between them. The DNA of the CDR3 is TGTGCCAGCAGTGAACAGGGAGGGTCCTACAATGAGCAGTTCTTC. Protein: CASSEQGGSYNEQFF.

V gene TRBV5-1 combines with J gene TRBJ1-1, with D possibly being TRBD1 (5 bases). Germline CDR1 SGHRS, CDR2 YFSETQ. Trimming cost V 8 bases and J 1 base, with 12 bases left between them. The CDR3 is 13 amino acids. The CDR3 here is CARCTGWNTEAFF. The CDR3 DNA follows: TGCGCCAGGTGTACAGGTTGGAACACTGAAGCTTTCTTT.

This clone has ten or more counts. The V call is TRBV20-1, the J call TRBJ2-7; no clear D gene. Deletions cut 0 bases from V and 3 bases from J, with 18 bases between. CDR1 DFQATT and CDR2 SNEGSKA come from the germline V gene (reference sequence). The CDR3 totals 16 residues. As DNA, the CDR3 is TGCAGTGCTAGAGATCTCGTACAGTCCAAGGTCTACGAGCAGTACTTC. Protein product: CSARDLVQSKVYEQYF.

This clone was picked up many times. The V gene is TRBV9, the J gene TRBJ1-2; 11 bases map to TRBD1. The germline CDR1 and CDR2 sequences are SGDLS and YYNGEE. The CDR3 consists of 17 residues. Trimming took 0 bases from V and 8 from J; bases not matched to a gene: 12. As DNA, the CDR3 is TGTGCCAGCAGCGTAGGCCCCGGGACAGGGGGATTCGAGGGCTACACCTTC. This codes for CASSVGPGTGGFEGYTF.

Remarks on this clone: One end of the junction varies from germline; a read error may be responsible. CDR3 DNA: TGTGCCAGCAGCTTACGGGCGGGGTCGAACACTGGGGAGCTGTTTTTT. Protein product: CASSLRAGSNTGELFF. The chain carries TRBV7-3 and TRBJ2-2; D is possibly TRBD2 (6 bases). The CDR3 contains 16 residues. The germline gives CDR1 SGHTA, CDR2 FQGTGA.

This clone was seen many times. The chain links TRBV30 to TRBJ1-2, with TRBD1 matching 8 bases. The CDR3 length is 14 residues. Germline trimming cut 1 base from V and 7 bases from J; bases unmatched to any gene: 8. Germline CDR1 GTSNPN, CDR2 SVGIG (reference sequence). The CDR3 here is CAWSEPDRDGGYTF. In nucleotides, the CDR3 is TGTGCCTGGAGTGAGCCGGACAGGGATGGTGGCTACACCTTC.

Ten or more counts support this clone. The chain has TRBV12-3 or TRBV12-4 and TRBJ2-3, with 10 bases aligning to TRBD1. The CDR3 sequence is 16 residues long. J gave up 4 bases and V 6 bases, and 10 bases lay outside the gene matches. This chain's CDR3 is CASRNDDRGRADTQYF. The CDR3 DNA reads TGTGCCAGCAGAAACGATGACAGGGGGCGGGCAGATACGCAGTATTTT.

Regarding this clone: Other DNA sequences in this specimen translate into the identical CDR3. The chain couples TRBV11-3 to TRBJ2-3; 7 bases fit TRBD2. The junction had 9 bases not matched to a gene; V was cut back by 4 bases and J by 5 bases. CDR1 is SGHNT, CDR2 YENEEA, per germline. The CDR3 runs to 15 residues. CDR3 sequence: CASSSKSLAGDTQYF. The CDR3 bases are TGTGCCAGCAGCTCCAAGTCTTTAGCGGGAGATACGCAGTATTTT.

This clone was seen many times. The CDR3 nucleotides are TGTGCCACCAGCGATCTAATGGGGCAGTTGTATTCACCCCTCCACTTT. Amino acids: CATSDLMGQLYSPLHF. This chain links TRBV15 with TRBJ1-6; a possible D gene is TRBD1 (5 bases). V lost 5 bases to trimming and J lost 8 bases, with 19 bases between them. Per the germline V gene, CDR1 is LNHNV and CDR2 is YYDKDF (reference sequence). There are 16 residues in the CDR3.